A selection of T cell receptor beta chains follows, all from one sample in a study of identical twins. TCRdb reprocessed the 5' RACE reads via MiXCR and lists one record per CDR3 protein. Here the sample spans 650,000 to 750,000 distinct CDR3 sequences, around 21% being singletons. The sample was also reused in another study, on T cells expressing NK-cell markers.

Sequencing input: PBMCs. The receptor set was obtained from a woman aged 18-30 years in good health. Each CDR3 is given with its conserved first and last residue. Each record gives: CDR3 length, clone size, D gene, V gene, J gene, CDR3 protein, CDR3 DNA. The D gene is left open where the match is weak. The size field is filled for only some rows; it gives once, few, many or a size class.

15	once	.	TRBV20-1	TRBJ2-7	CGARWGIAGRYEQYF	TGCGGTGCTAGATGGGGGATCGCAGGCCGGTACGAGCAGTACTTC
14	few	.	TRBV20-1	TRBJ1-1	CSAREGHPYTEAFF	TGCAGTGCTAGAGAGGGACACCCCTACACTGAAGCTTTCTTT
16	few	TRBD2	TRBV6-4	TRBJ2-1	CASSEFGTSGSGEQFF	TGTGCCAGCAGTGAATTCGGGACTAGCGGGAGCGGTGAGCAGTTCTTC
13	few	.	TRBV10-3	TRBJ2-3	CAISEGLTDTQYF	TGTGCCATCAGTGAGGGGTTAACAGATACGCAGTATTTT
13	few	TRBD1	TRBV29-1	TRBJ1-1	CSAQGQANTEAFF	TGCAGCGCCCAGGGACAGGCGAACACTGAAGCTTTCTTT
12	.	TRBD2	TRBV5-1	TRBJ2-7	CASRDGRGEQYF	TGCGCCAGCCGCGATGGGAGGGGCGAGCAGTACTTC
10	many	.	TRBV29-1	TRBJ2-7	CSVGGNEQYF	TGCAGCGTTGGAGGGAACGAGCAGTACTTC
13	few	TRBD2	TRBV12-3/TRBV12-4	TRBJ2-7	CASSLTSVYEQYF	TGTGCCAGCAGTTTGACTAGCGTATACGAGCAGTACTTC
13	few	TRBD1	TRBV12-3/TRBV12-4	TRBJ2-1	CASSGTGVNEQFF	TGTGCCAGCAGCGGGACAGGGGTGAATGAGCAGTTCTTC
13	few	.	TRBV20-1	TRBJ1-2	CSARGGGPYGYTF	TGCAGTGCTAGAGGGGGAGGGCCCTATGGCTACACCTTC
15	few	TRBD2	TRBV25-1	TRBJ2-1	CASSVLAGHANEQFF	TGTGCCAGCAGTGTCCTAGCGGGCCATGCGAATGAGCAGTTCTTC
15	.	TRBD1	TRBV5-5	TRBJ2-7	CASRGGQGRGYEQYF	TGTGCCAGCAGGGGAGGACAGGGGAGGGGGTACGAGCAGTACTTC
14	.	.	TRBV3-1	TRBJ1-1	CASSQPARNTEAFF	TGTGCCAGCAGCCAACCGGCCAGGAACACTGAAGCTTTCTTT
17	few	TRBD1	TRBV5-1	TRBJ2-5	CASSLDSHRGLSETQYF	TGCGCCAGCAGCTTGGACTCCCACAGGGGGCTATCTGAGACCCAGTACTTC
12	.	.	TRBV29-1	TRBJ2-3	CSVGGGERTQYF	TGCAGCGTTGGAGGGGGGGAGCGCACGCAGTATTTT
18	.	TRBD1	TRBV27	TRBJ2-6	CASSFTGGAPAGANVLTF	TGTGCCAGCAGTTTCACAGGGGGCGCTCCGGCTGGGGCCAACGTCCTGACTTTC
13	.	.	TRBV27	TRBJ1-5	CATSFGINQPQHF	TGTGCCACCTCATTTGGGATCAATCAGCCCCAGCATTTT